This T cell receptor beta chain was found in a study of T cells in Graves' hyperthyroidism and ophthalmopathy. V lost 5 bases, J lost 4 bases, and 12 bases lay in between. Germline-derived CDR1 and CDR2 are SGHRS and YFSETQ. This CDR3 spans 13 amino acids. This clonotype was detected only a few times. Authors of the study amplified TCR beta CDR3 regions from RNA transcripts. HTBI primers were used for first-round RT-PCR of the TCR CDR3. MiXCR, applied by TCRdb to the multiplex PCR reads, yields one record per CDR3 protein. Among under 350,000 distinct CDR3 sequences listed, over 20% were seen once. This sequence originates from a woman in her forties or fifties with Graves' hyperthyroidism. Sequencing was carried out using blood. V and J are TRBV5-1 and TRBJ2-5; unclear D gene. The CDR3 region is CASSRSSRETQYF. Written as DNA, the CDR3 is TGCGCCAGCAGTAGGAGCTCCAGAGAGACCCAGTACTTC.